Shown below are 12 T cell receptor beta chains from a single sample sequenced in a study of cytomegalovirus exposure and HLA in healthy donors (dated by TCRdb to 2016 to 2017). Preparation of the library involved the immunoSEQ multiplex PCR assay. For the multiplex PCR, a mixture combining 60 forward primers for TCR Vbeta segments and 13 reverse primers for TCR Jbeta segments was used. TCRdb took this table from immuneACCESS and kept in-frame rearrangements with V and J called. Such tables lack part of the clones; where checked against another copy, unresolved V genes explain under half of the gap, and the rest is unexplained. For this sample there are roughly 170,000 clones; approximately 80% appear just once. Together, the top ten hold 1.5% to 2% of the sample. Sequencing was carried out using PBMCs. These receptors were obtained from a woman aged 30 to 39 in good health and CMV-seronegative.

The chain uses TRBV7-2 and TRBJ2-1, with a possible D match to TRBD1 (6 bases). Germline lookup yields CDR1 SGHTA and CDR2 FQGNSA. Trimming stripped 2 bases from V and 10 bases from J, with 21 bases between. This CDR3 is 16 amino acids long. CDR3 DNA sequence: TGTGCCAGCAGCTTATTCTCCCCTGTTGATCAGGGGGAGCAGTTCTTC. This gives the protein CASSLFSPVDQGEQFF.

V and J are TRBV6-5 and TRBJ2-7; no firm D call. The ends were cut back, 0 bases at V and 1 base at J, with 10 bases in the middle. The CDR3 sequence is 15 residues long. Per germline, CDR1 MNHEY and CDR2 SVGAGI. Here the CDR3 DNA reads TGTGCCAGCAGTTACTCAGATCGGCGGTCCTACGAGCAGTACTTC. The encoded protein is CASSYSDRRSYEQYF.

V and J are TRBV19 and TRBJ2-1; D is possibly TRBD1 (6 bases). CDR3 size: 12 residues. Trimming shortened V by 10 bases and J by 6 bases, and 13 bases separated the two germline ends. Germline V gene lookup returns CDR1 LNHDA and CDR2 SQIVND (reference sequence). Written as DNA, the CDR3 is TGTGCCATCCAGGACAGTCTCAATGAGCAGTTCTTC. It translates to CAIQDSLNEQFF.

The CDR3 protein is CASSLGQGWYEQYF. The CDR3 DNA follows: TGTGCCAGCAGTCTCGGACAGGGGTGGTACGAGCAGTACTTC. V usage is TRBV6-5 and J usage is TRBJ2-7; 9 positions match TRBD1. There are 14 residues in the CDR3. V was pared by 5 bases and J by 4 bases, with 6 bases of the junction left unmatched. Germline V gene lookup returns CDR1 MNHEY and CDR2 SVGAGI.

V usage is TRBV6-5 and J usage is TRBJ2-7; 9 bases line up with TRBD1. Looked up from germline, CDR1 is MNHEY and CDR2 is SVGAGI. V lost 0 bases, J lost 3 bases, and 3 bases stayed unmatched. This CDR3 is built from 15 residues. The DNA of the CDR3 is TGTGCCAGCAGTTACTCGAGACAGGGGGGCTACGAGCAGTACTTC. Translating gives CASSYSRQGGYEQYF.

The V call is TRBV4-1, the J call TRBJ2-3, with TRBD2 matching 9 bases. Germline CDR1 is MGHRA and CDR2 is YSYEKL. Losses at the gene ends were 2 bases for V and 5 bases for J; bases not matched to a gene: 8. The CDR3 extends over 16 amino acids. The DNA for the CDR3 is TGCGCCAGCAGCCAATTACCTCTAGCGGGAAAAGATACGCAGTATTTT. Residues: CASSQLPLAGKDTQYF.

V gene TRBV7-2 combines with J gene TRBJ2-7, with 12 bases fitting TRBD2. This CDR3 has 14 residues. CDR1 and CDR2 (germline): SGHTA, FQGNSA. J was trimmed by 4 bases and V by 5 bases; bases with no gene match: 3. The CDR3 region is CASSPTSGRYEQYF. The DNA of the CDR3 is TGTGCCAGCAGCCCCACTAGCGGGAGGTACGAGCAGTACTTC.

The chain recombines TRBV7-6 with TRBJ2-7, with 7 bases lining up with TRBD1. J gave up 8 bases and V 5 bases, and 6 bases lay outside the gene matches. There are 12 residues in the CDR3. The germline V gene has CDR1 SGHVS and CDR2 FNYEAQ. The CDR3 region has the DNA TGTGCCAGCAGCCCCGGACAGGCTCAGCAGTACTTC. This codes for CASSPGQAQQYF.

This clone was counted between two and nine times. J is TRBJ1-2 and V is TRBV10-3, with TRBD1 as a possible D gene (6 bases). The CDR3 runs to 14 residues. Germline V gene sequence: CDR1 ENHRY, CDR2 SYGVKD. Trimming removed 5 bases from V and 3 bases from J, with 13 bases in between. The DNA for the CDR3 is TGTGCCATCAGTCCAGGGGCAAGCCACTATGGCTACACCTTC. Translation: CAISPGASHYGYTF.

This chain joins TRBV27 and TRBJ2-1; D unclear. The V and J ends lost 2 bases and 3 bases respectively, with 14 bases between them. CDR3 size: 16 residues. The germline gives CDR1 MNHEY, CDR2 SMNVEV (reference sequence). CDR3 sequence: CASSLVPENYYNEQFF. CDR3 DNA: TGTGCCAGCAGTTTAGTCCCGGAGAATTACTACAATGAGCAGTTCTTC.

The CDR3 loop is CASRPILGKLFF. The DNA for the CDR3 is TGTGCCAGCAGACCCATCCTCGGAAAACTGTTTTTT. The J gene is TRBJ1-4, the V gene TRBV7-6, with D unresolved. There are 12 residues in the CDR3. V was trimmed by 6 bases and J by 10 bases, leaving 12 bases between them. Germline-derived CDR1 and CDR2 are SGHVS and FNYEAQ.

The chain carries TRBV5-1 and TRBJ1-1; no reliable D call. CDR1 is SGHRS, CDR2 YFSETQ, per germline. Trimming removed 1 base from V and 1 base from J, with 8 bases in between. This CDR3 region has 14 residues. CDR3 nucleotide sequence: TGCGCCAGCAGCTTGCTAGACGGGAACACTGAAGCTTTCTTT. Translation: CASSLLDGNTEAFF.